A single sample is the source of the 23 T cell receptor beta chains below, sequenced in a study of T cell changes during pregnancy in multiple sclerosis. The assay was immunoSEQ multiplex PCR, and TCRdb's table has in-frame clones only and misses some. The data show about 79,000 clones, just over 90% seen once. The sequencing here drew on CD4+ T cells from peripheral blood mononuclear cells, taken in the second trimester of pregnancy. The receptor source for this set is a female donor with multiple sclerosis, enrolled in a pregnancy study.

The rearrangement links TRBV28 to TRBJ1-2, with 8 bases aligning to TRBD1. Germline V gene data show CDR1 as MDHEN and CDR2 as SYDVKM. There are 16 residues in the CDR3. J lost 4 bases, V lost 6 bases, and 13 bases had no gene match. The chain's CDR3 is CASSLSWTGKSYGYTF. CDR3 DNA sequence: TGTGCCAGCAGCCTTTCCTGGACAGGGAAGAGCTATGGCTACACCTTC.

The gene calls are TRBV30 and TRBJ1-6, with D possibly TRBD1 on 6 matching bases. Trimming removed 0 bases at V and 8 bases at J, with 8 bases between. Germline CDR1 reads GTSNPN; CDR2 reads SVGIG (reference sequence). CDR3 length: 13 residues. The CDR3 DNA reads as TGTGCCTGGAGTGTACAGGGCTATTCACCCCTCCACTTT. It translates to CAWSVQGYSPLHF.

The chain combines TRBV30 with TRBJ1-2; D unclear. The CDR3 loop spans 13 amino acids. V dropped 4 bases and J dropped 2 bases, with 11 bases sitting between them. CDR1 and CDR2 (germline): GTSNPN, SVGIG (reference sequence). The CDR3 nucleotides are TGTGCCTGGACCTTAACTCGGAACTATGGCTACACCTTC. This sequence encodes CAWTLTRNYGYTF. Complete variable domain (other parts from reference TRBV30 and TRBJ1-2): SQTIHQWPATLVQPVGSPLSLECTVEGTSNPNLYWYRQAAGRGLQLLFYSVGIGQISSEVPQNLSASRPQDRQFILSSKKLLLSDSGFYLCAWTLTRNYGYTFGSGTRLTVV.

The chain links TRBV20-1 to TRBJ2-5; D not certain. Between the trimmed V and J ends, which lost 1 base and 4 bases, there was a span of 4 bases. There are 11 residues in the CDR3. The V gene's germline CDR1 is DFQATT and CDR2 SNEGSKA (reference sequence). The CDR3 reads CSARVGETQYF. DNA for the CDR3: TGCAGTGCTAGAGTCGGAGAGACCCAGTACTTC.

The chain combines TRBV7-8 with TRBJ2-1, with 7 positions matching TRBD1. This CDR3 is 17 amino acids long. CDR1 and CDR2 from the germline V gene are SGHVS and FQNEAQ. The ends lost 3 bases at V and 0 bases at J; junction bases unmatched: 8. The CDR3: CASSLDPTGSSYNEQFF. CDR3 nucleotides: TGTGCCAGCAGCTTGGACCCGACAGGGAGCTCCTACAATGAGCAGTTCTTC.

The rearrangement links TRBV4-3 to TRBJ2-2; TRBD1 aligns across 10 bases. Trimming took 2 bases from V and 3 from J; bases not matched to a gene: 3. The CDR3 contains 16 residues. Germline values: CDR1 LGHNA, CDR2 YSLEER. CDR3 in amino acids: CASSQWTGGHTGELFF. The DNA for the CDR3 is TGCGCCAGCAGCCAATGGACAGGGGGGCACACCGGGGAGCTGTTTTTT.

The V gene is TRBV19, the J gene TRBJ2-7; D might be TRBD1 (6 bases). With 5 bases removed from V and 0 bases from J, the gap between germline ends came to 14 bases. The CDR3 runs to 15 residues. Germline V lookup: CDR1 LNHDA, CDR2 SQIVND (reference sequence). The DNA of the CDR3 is TGTGCCAGTAGTCCTGGGCAGGGGCTCTCCTACGAGCAGTACTTC. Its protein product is CASSPGQGLSYEQYF.

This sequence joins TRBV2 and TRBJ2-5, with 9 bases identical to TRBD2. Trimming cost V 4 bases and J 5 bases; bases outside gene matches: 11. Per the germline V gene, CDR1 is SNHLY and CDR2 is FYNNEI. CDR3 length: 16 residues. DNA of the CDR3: TGTGCCAGCAGTGCGATTGTGGCTAGCGGGACGGAGACCCAGTACTTC. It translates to CASSAIVASGTETQYF.

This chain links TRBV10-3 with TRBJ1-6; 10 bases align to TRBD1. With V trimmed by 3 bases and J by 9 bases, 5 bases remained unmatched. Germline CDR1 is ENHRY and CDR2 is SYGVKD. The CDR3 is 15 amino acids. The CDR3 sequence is CAISEGQGVGSPLHF. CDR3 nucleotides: TGTGCCATCAGTGAAGGACAGGGGGTAGGTTCACCCCTCCACTTT.

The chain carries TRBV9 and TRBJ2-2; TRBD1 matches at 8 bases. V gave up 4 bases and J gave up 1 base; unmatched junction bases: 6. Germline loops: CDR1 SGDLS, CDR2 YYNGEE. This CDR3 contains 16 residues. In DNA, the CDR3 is TGTGCCAGCAGCCCGTGGACAGGGATGAACACCGGGGAGCTGTTTTTT. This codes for CASSPWTGMNTGELFF.

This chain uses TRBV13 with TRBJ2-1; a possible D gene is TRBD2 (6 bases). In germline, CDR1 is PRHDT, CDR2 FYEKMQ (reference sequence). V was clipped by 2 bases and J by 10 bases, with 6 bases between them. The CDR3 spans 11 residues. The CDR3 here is CASSLREEQFF. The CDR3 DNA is TGTGCCAGCAGCTTACGGGAGGAGCAGTTCTTC.

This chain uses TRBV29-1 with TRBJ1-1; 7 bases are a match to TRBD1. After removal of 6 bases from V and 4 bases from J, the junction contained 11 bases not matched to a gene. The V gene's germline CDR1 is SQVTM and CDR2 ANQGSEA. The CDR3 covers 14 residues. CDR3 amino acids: CSVALGGWGTEAFF. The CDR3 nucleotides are TGCAGCGTAGCCCTAGGGGGCTGGGGCACTGAAGCTTTCTTT.

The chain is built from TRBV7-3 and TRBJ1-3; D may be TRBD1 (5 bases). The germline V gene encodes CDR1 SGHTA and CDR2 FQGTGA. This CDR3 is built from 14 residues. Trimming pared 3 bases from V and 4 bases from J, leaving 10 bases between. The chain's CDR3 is CASSLGGGGNTIYF. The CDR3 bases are TGTGCCAGCAGCTTGGGGGGAGGAGGAAACACCATATATTTT.

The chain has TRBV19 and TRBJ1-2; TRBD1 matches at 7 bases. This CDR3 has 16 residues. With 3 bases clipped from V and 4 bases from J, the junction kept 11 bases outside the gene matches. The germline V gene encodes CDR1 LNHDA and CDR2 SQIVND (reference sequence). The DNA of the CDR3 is TGTGCCAGTAGTATCACCGGGACAGTCAACCCCTATGGCTACACCTTC. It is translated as CASSITGTVNPYGYTF. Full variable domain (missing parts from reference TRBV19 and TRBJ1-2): DGGITQSPKYLFRKEGQNVTLSCEQNLNHDAMYWYRQDPGQGLRLIYYSQIVNDFQKGDIAEGYSVSREKKESFPLTVTSAQKNPTAFYLCASSITGTVNPYGYTFGSGTRLTVV.

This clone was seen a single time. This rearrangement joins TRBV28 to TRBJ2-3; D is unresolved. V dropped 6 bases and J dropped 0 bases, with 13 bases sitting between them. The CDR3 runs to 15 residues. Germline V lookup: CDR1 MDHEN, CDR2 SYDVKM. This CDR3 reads CASSPPLSSTDTQYF. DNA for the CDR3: TGTGCCAGCAGCCCTCCCCTATCTAGCACAGATACGCAGTATTTT. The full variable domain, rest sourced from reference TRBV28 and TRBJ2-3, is DVKVTQSSRYLVKRTGEKVFLECVQDMDHENMFWYRQDPGLGLRLIYFSYDVKMKEKGDIPEGYSVSREKKERFSLILESASTNQTSMYLCASSPPLSSTDTQYFGPGTRLTVL.

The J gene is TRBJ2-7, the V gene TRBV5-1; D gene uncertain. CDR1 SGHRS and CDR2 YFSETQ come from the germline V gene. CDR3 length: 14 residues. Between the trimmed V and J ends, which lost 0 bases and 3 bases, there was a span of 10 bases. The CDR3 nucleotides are TGCGCCAGCAGCTTGGCTTCGTCCGGCTACGAGCAGTACTTC. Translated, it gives CASSLASSGYEQYF.

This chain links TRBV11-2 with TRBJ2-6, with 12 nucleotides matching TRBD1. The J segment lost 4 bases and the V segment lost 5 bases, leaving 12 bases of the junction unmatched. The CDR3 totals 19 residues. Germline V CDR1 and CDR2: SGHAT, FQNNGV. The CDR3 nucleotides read TGTGCCAGCAGCCCTATCCGGGACAGGGGGCCGAGAGGGGCCAACGTCCTGACTTTC. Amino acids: CASSPIRDRGPRGANVLTF. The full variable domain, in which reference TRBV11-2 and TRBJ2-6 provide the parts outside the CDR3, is EAGVAQSPRYKIIEKRQSVAFWCNPISGHATLYWYQQILGQGPKLLIQFQNNGVVDDSQLPKDRFSAERLKGVDSTLKIQPAKLEDSAVYLCASSPIRDRGPRGANVLTFGAGSRLTVL.

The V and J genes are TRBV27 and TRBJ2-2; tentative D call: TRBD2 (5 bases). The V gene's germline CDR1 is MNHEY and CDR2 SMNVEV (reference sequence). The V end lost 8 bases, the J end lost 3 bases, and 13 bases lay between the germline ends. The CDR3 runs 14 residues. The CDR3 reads CASGIAWDTGELFF. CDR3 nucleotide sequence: TGTGCCAGCGGAATAGCGTGGGACACCGGGGAGCTGTTTTTT.

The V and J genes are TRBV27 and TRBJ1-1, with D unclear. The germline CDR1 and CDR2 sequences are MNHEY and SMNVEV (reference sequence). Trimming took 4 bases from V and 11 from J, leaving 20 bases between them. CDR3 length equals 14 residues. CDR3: CASSSPYRSTGAFF. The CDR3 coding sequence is TGTGCCAGCAGTTCCCCCTATAGGTCAACGGGGGCTTTCTTT.

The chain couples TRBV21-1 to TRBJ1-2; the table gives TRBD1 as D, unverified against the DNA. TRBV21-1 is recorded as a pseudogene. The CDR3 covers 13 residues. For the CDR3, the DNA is TGTGCCAGCAGCAGCCGACGACAGGGCGGCTACACCTTC. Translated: CASSSRRQGGYTF.

This chain's CDR3 is CASSETGREAKNIQYF. The CDR3 DNA reads as TGTGCCAGCAGTGAAACAGGGCGGGAGGCCAAAAACATTCAGTACTTC. The chain is built from TRBV2 and TRBJ2-4, with D perhaps TRBD2 (7 bases). Germline lookup yields CDR1 SNHLY and CDR2 FYNNEI. CDR3 length: 16 residues. Trimming cost V 2 bases and J 1 base, with 12 bases left between them.

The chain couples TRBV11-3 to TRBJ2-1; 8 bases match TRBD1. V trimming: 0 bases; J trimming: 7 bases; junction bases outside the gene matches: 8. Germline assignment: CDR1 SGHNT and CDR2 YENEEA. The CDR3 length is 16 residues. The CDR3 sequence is CASSLDLGTGGNEQFF. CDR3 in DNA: TGTGCCAGCAGCTTAGATTTGGGGACAGGTGGGAATGAGCAGTTCTTC.

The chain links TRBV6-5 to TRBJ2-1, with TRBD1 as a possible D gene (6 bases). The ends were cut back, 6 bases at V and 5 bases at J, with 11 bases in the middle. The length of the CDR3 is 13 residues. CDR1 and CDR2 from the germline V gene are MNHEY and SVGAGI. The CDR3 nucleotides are TGTGCCAGCAGGGACAGACGACACAATGAGCAGTTCTTC. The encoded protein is CASRDRRHNEQFF.